These T cell receptor beta chains were read from a single sample in a study of T cell responses to AZD1222 COVID-19 vaccine. Repertoires were generated with immunoSEQ multiplex PCR, while TCRdb's copy carries only in-frame clones and drops some. The sample has 70,000 to 85,000 clones, about 82% seen once. This specimen was peripheral blood, taken on day 0 of AZD1222 vaccination. The source is an adult in good health. Both conserved end residues are part of each CDR3. Each record gives: clone size, V gene, J gene, D gene, CDR3 protein, CDR3 DNA. D genes are given only for firm matches. Size values are once, few and many counts, or a class for expanded clones, and some rows have none.

-	TRBV5-6	TRBJ1-2	-	CASSHPRGAGYGYTF	TGTGCCAGCAGCCACCCCAGGGGCGCTGGCTATGGCTACACCTTC
once	TRBV29-1	TRBJ1-4	TRBD1	CSVGDSPSEKLFF	TGCAGCGTTGGGGACAGCCCTAGCGAAAAACTGTTTTTT
-	TRBV10-3	TRBJ1-4	-	CAISEGYQEKLFF	TGTGCCATCAGTGAGGGATACCAAGAAAAACTGTTTTTT
-	TRBV5-4	TRBJ1-1	-	CASRQAGGTNTEAFF	TGTGCCAGCAGACAGGCGGGGGGAACGAACACTGAAGCTTTCTTT
-	TRBV6-5	TRBJ1-1	-	CASSYSGGSSFF	TGTGCCAGCAGTTACTCCGGGGGGTCATCTTTCTTT
-	TRBV5-1	TRBJ1-5	-	CASQGDIYSNQPQHF	TGCGCCAGCCAGGGCGACATTTATAGCAATCAGCCCCAGCATTTT
once	TRBV19	TRBJ1-5	-	CASSGGVSRGNQPQHF	TGTGCCAGTAGTGGGGGGGTCTCCAGGGGTAATCAGCCCCAGCATTTT
-	TRBV3-1/TRBV3-2	TRBJ1-5	-	CASSQGWPRGSGNQPQHF	TGTGCCAGCAGCCAAGGGTGGCCCAGGGGTTCTGGCAATCAGCCCCAGCATTTT
-	TRBV7-6	TRBJ2-3	TRBD2	CASSILAGLNTDTQYF	TGTGCCAGCAGCATACTAGCGGGGCTAAACACAGATACGCAGTATTTT
few	TRBV28	TRBJ1-5	-	CASSLRGRRTVNQPQHF	TGTGCCAGCAGTTTGCGCGGACGTCGGACCGTTAATCAGCCCCAGCATTTT
once	TRBV5-4	TRBJ2-2	-	CASSRLGSGRAGELFF	TGTGCCAGCAGCCGGCTTGGGTCAGGGAGAGCCGGGGAGCTGTTTTTT
-	TRBV9	TRBJ1-5	-	CASSVDGYNQPQHF	TGTGCCAGCAGCGTAGACGGGTACAATCAGCCCCAGCATTTT
-	TRBV7-5	TRBJ2-7	-	CARSSRGREGHTLDYEQYF	TGTGCCAGAAGCTCCAGGGGCCGGGAAGGGCATACCTTAGACTACGAGCAGTACTTC
-	TRBV11-3	TRBJ2-3	TRBD1	CASSFDRGRTDTQYF	TGTGCCAGCAGCTTTGACAGGGGGCGCACAGATACGCAGTATTTT
-	TRBV5-1	TRBJ2-2	-	CASSLAANTGELFF	TGCGCCAGCAGCTTGGCCGCGAACACCGGGGAGCTGTTTTTT